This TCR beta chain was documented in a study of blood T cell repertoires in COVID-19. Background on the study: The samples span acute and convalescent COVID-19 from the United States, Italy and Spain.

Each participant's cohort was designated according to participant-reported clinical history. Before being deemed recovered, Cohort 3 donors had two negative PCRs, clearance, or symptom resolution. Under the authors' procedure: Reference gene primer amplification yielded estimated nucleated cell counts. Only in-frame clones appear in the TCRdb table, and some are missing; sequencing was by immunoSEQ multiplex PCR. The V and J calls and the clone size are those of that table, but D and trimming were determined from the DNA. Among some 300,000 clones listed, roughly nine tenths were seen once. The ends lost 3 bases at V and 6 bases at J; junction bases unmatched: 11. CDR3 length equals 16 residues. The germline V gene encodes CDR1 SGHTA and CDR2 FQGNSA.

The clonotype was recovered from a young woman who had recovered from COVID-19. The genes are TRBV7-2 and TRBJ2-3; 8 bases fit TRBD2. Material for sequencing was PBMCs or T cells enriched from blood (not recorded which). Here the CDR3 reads CASSFQAGRAKDTQYF. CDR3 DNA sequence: TGTGCCAGCAGCTTCCAAGCCGGGAGGGCCAAGGATACGCAGTATTTT.